This record looks at one TCR beta chain sequence and its context. Methods used by the authors: Counts of nucleated cells, estimated from reference gene primer amplification, were obtained. Repertoires were generated with immunoSEQ multiplex PCR, while TCRdb's copy carries only in-frame clones and drops some. V and J calls and clone size are copied from that table; D and trimming were computed from the DNA. The sample includes some 110,000 clones, roughly 91% of them seen just once. This sample stems from a study of blood T cell repertoires in COVID-19. For the study at large: COVID-19 samples collected from the United States, Italy and Spain covered acute and convalescent phases. PBMCs, B-cell-depleted T cells, or T cells provided the cDNA or gDNA that made up the material.

The sequencing input was peripheral blood. The sequence was collected from a human donor in a cohort sampled during active COVID-19.

The CDR3 protein is CATSRAQVRGANVLTF. CDR3 bases: TGTGCCACCAGCAGAGCACAGGTACGCGGGGCCAACGTCCTGACTTTC. The chain carries TRBV15 and TRBJ2-6, with D possibly matching TRBD1 (5 bases). The CDR3 contains 16 residues. Germline V lookup: CDR1 LNHNV, CDR2 YYDKDF (reference sequence). Trimming pared 1 base from V and 4 bases from J, leaving 11 bases between. Together with reference TRBV15 and TRBJ2-6, the CDR3 gives the full variable domain: DAMVIQNPRYQVTQFGKPVTLSCSQTLNHNVMYWYQQKSSQAPKLLFHYYDKDFNNEADTPDNFQSRRPNTSFCFLDIRSPGLGDTAMYLCATSRAQVRGANVLTFGAGSRLTVL.